This TCR beta chain was sequenced for a study of response to subunit inactivated influenza vaccine. Findings of the study overall: A suggestion made by the authors is that each seasonal influenza vaccination recruits few new T cells.

Trimming cost V 3 bases and J 0 bases, with 15 bases left between them. The CDR3 covers 17 residues. Germline values: CDR1 SEHNR, CDR2 FQNEAQ (reference sequence). For this clonotype: Its antigen remains unidentified.

One entry per CDR3 protein, called by TCRdb with MiXCR from the RT-PCR reads. The table lists about 800,000 distinct CDR3 sequences, about 20% of them singletons. This rearrangement joins TRBV7-9 to TRBJ2-1; D is possibly TRBD2 (6 bases). This clonotype originated in a man between 45 and 60 years old who received an inactivated influenza vaccine. The sequences come from PBMCs from blood, collected about 5 days after vaccination. The CDR3 loop reads CASSFSGLRSSYNEQFF. CDR3 DNA: TGTGCCAGCAGCTTCTCGGGACTTCGGAGCTCCTACAATGAGCAGTTCTTC. Looking up the rest from reference TRBV7-9 and TRBJ2-1 gives the full variable domain: DTGVSQNPRHKITKRGQNVTFRCDPISEHNRLYWYRQTLGQGPEFLTYFQNEAQLEKSRLLSDRFSAERPKGSFSTLEIQRTEQGDSAMYLCASSFSGLRSSYNEQFFGPGTRLTVL.